What follows are 27 T cell receptor beta chains derived from one specimen sequenced in a study of blood T cells in healthy people across ages. It was with a sample-barcoded 5' primer and a J-beta primer mix that a second PCR of about 6 to 11 cycles was run. TCRdb passed the 5' RACE reads through MiXCR, listing each CDR3 protein once. The sample includes 1.4 million or so distinct CDR3 sequences, less than 45% seen only once; the top ten take around 4%. What was sequenced was blood. The origin of the receptors is a woman aged 18-29 years in good health.

The V gene is TRBV20-1, the J gene TRBJ1-2; D is uncertain. Trimming removed 4 bases at V and 0 bases at J, with 15 bases between. This CDR3 has 15 amino acids. Germline CDR1 DFQATT, CDR2 SNEGSKA (reference sequence). The CDR3 protein is CSAIRELTANYGYTF. In nucleotides, the CDR3 is TGCAGTGCTATCCGGGAATTGACCGCTAACTATGGCTACACCTTC.

The chain joins TRBV28 to TRBJ1-2, with a weak D call TRBD1 (5 bases). The CDR3 has 12 amino acids. From germline, CDR1 is MDHEN and CDR2 SYDVKM. Trimming pared 9 bases from V and 4 bases from J, leaving 12 bases between. The CDR3 nucleotides read TGTGCCAGTGCCGGGACCGCCTATGGCTACACCTTC. It codes for CASAGTAYGYTF.

The chain uses TRBV20-1 and TRBJ2-3, with TRBD2 matching 13 bases. Per the germline V gene, CDR1 is DFQATT and CDR2 is SNEGSKA (reference sequence). J was trimmed by 4 bases and V by 5 bases; bases with no gene match: 3. The CDR3 runs to 14 residues. The CDR3 DNA reads as TGCAGTGCTGGGACTAGCGGGAACCCAGATACGCAGTATTTT. It yields the protein CSAGTSGNPDTQYF.

In its sample, this clonotype was seen many times. V is TRBV29-1 and J is TRBJ2-3; D gene ambiguous. The CDR3 sequence is 12 residues long. The germline V gene encodes CDR1 SQVTM and CDR2 ANQGSEA. V lost 7 bases to trimming and J lost 2 bases, with 10 bases between them. This CDR3 is CSARTNTDTQYF. CDR3 nucleotides: TGCAGCGCTAGGACCAACACAGATACGCAGTATTTT.

V and J are TRBV25-1 and TRBJ2-5; 7 bases align to TRBD1. The V gene's germline CDR1 is MGHDK and CDR2 SYGVNS. J gave up 4 bases and V 4 bases, and 15 bases lay outside the gene matches. The CDR3 runs to 17 residues. The CDR3 sequence is CASSATHPRQGRETQYF. CDR3 nucleotide sequence: TGTGCCAGCAGTGCCACTCACCCTAGACAGGGCCGAGAGACCCAGTACTTC. Looking up the rest from reference TRBV25-1 and TRBJ2-5 gives the full variable domain: EADIYQTPRYLVIGTGKKITLECSQTMGHDKMYWYQQDPGMELHLIHYSYGVNSTEKGDLSSESTVSRIRTEHFPLTLESARPSHTSQYLCASSATHPRQGRETQYFGPGTRLLVL.

This chain uses TRBV20-1 with TRBJ2-1; the match to TRBD1 covers 7 bases. J gave up 4 bases and V 4 bases, and 4 bases lay outside the gene matches. CDR3 length equals 13 residues. Germline V gene lookup returns CDR1 DFQATT and CDR2 SNEGSKA (reference sequence). CDR3 residues: CSAIRGQYNEQFF. The CDR3 DNA reads TGCAGTGCTATCCGGGGACAGTACAATGAGCAGTTCTTC.

Only a few counts were recorded for this clonotype. The chain combines TRBV29-1 with TRBJ1-1, with D maybe TRBD1 (5 bases). Trimming shortened V by 4 bases and J by 6 bases, and 12 bases separated the two germline ends. The CDR3 is made up of 12 amino acids. Germline CDR1 is SQVTM and CDR2 is ANQGSEA. CDR3 DNA: TGCAGCGTTGTTCGGGGGACCGCTGAAGCTTTCTTT. As protein: CSVVRGTAEAFF.

The V gene is TRBV20-1, the J gene TRBJ2-5; 7 bases align to TRBD1. The J call could be wrong; TRBJ2-7 is a better fit for the DNA end. The CDR3 contains 15 residues. Germline V CDR1 and CDR2: DFQATT, SNEGSKA (reference sequence). The CDR3 DNA follows: TGCAGTGCCCCCGCTACGGGACAGCCGCCCTACGAGCAGTACTTC. Amino acids: CSAPATGQPPYEQYF.

The sample holds a few counts of this clonotype. The rearrangement joins TRBV28 to TRBJ2-5; TRBD2 matches at 7 bases. The J segment lost 4 bases and the V segment lost 3 bases, leaving 5 bases of the junction unmatched. The CDR3 is made up of 14 amino acids. Per germline, CDR1 MDHEN and CDR2 SYDVKM. CDR3 bases: TGTGCCAGCAGTTTTGGGGGGGACGGAGAGACCCAGTACTTC. It encodes CASSFGGDGETQYF. Variable domain in full (rest from reference TRBV28 and TRBJ2-5): DVKVTQSSRYLVKRTGEKVFLECVQDMDHENMFWYRQDPGLGLRLIYFSYDVKMKEKGDIPEGYSVSREKKERFSLILESASTNQTSMYLCASSFGGDGETQYFGPGTRLLVL.

In regard to this clonotype: A read error is possible here, since a much larger clone lies one base away. This sequence joins TRBV5-1 and TRBJ2-7, with 8 nucleotides matching TRBD2. Germline V gene lookup returns CDR1 SGHRS and CDR2 YFSETQ. The V segment lost 4 bases and the J segment 5 bases; nucleotides outside the gene matches: 14. The CDR3 contains 16 residues. CDR3 sequence (DNA): TGCGCCAGCAGCCCAACCGTGGGACTAGTCACTCACGAGCAGTACTTC. Amino acid sequence: CASSPTVGLVTHEQYF.

This clonotype was picked up many times. The chain joins TRBV20-1 to TRBJ1-5; D may be TRBD1 (5 bases). CDR3 length equals 13 residues. The V and J ends lost 6 bases and 5 bases respectively, with 14 bases between them. Per germline, CDR1 DFQATT and CDR2 SNEGSKA (reference sequence). In DNA form, the CDR3 reads TGCAGTGCCATCTCGGGGGTCGATCAGCCCCAGCATTTT. Its translation is CSAISGVDQPQHF.

This clonotype was seen a handful of times. The chain is built from TRBV5-1 and TRBJ2-3, with D perhaps TRBD2 (5 bases). Trimming removed 0 bases at V and 6 bases at J, with 11 bases between. The CDR3 spans 14 residues. The germline V gene encodes CDR1 SGHRS and CDR2 YFSETQ. CDR3 loop: CASSLGGLEDTQYF. Written as DNA, the CDR3 is TGCGCCAGCAGCTTGGGAGGGCTTGAGGATACGCAGTATTTT.

This clonotype was counted between two and nine times. The gene calls are TRBV4-3 and TRBJ2-3, with D possibly matching TRBD2 (6 bases). The V gene's germline CDR1 is LGHNA and CDR2 YSLEER. CDR3 size: 14 residues. Trimming took 4 bases from V and 3 from J, leaving 11 bases between them. This CDR3 is CASSLRDPTDTQYF. Here the CDR3 DNA reads TGCGCCAGCAGCCTGCGGGACCCGACAGATACGCAGTATTTT.

At least ten counts were recorded for this clonotype. The rearrangement joins TRBV12-3 or TRBV12-4 to TRBJ1-1, with D uncertain. This CDR3 is built from 13 residues. Deletions cut 5 bases from V and 3 bases from J, with 10 bases between. The CDR3 here is CASSRTRYTEAFF. In nucleotides, the CDR3 is TGTGCCAGCAGTCGGACTCGCTACACTGAAGCTTTCTTT.

The J gene is TRBJ2-7, the V gene TRBV7-2; D is tentatively TRBD1 or TRBD2 (5 bases each). Trimming took 4 bases from V and 2 from J, leaving 18 bases between them. Germline CDR1 SGHTA, CDR2 FQGNSA. The CDR3 sequence is 16 residues long. CDR3 bases: TGTGCCAGCAGCTCCTTCGGGACGTCCCCGACCTACGAGCAGTACTTC. Protein: CASSSFGTSPTYEQYF.

This sequence joins TRBV15 and TRBJ1-5; D remains ambiguous. Trimming shortened V by 0 bases and J by 1 base, and 16 bases separated the two germline ends. Germline V gene lookup returns CDR1 LNHNV and CDR2 YYDKDF (reference sequence). The CDR3 runs to 18 residues. The CDR3 DNA is TGTGCCACCAGCAGAGAAACCAGGCCGTCAGCCAGCAATCAGCCCCAGCATTTT. Translated, it gives CATSRETRPSASNQPQHF.

This clonotype was counted once. In DNA, the CDR3 is TGTGCCAGCAGGGACTCACCCCCCCATGAGCAGTTCTTC. Its protein product is CASRDSPPHEQFF. V usage is TRBV6-1 and J usage is TRBJ2-1; a possible D gene is TRBD2 (5 bases). V was shortened by 6 bases and J by 8 bases, with 14 bases between the two germline ends. The CDR3 is 13 amino acids. Germline CDR1 MNHNS, CDR2 SASEGT.

The sample holds a few counts of this clonotype. The chain recombines TRBV7-9 with TRBJ1-1; D unresolved. Germline CDR1 SEHNR, CDR2 FQNEAQ (reference sequence). The CDR3 is 16 residues long. The V and J ends lost 5 bases and 4 bases respectively, with 20 bases between them. DNA for the CDR3: TGTGCCAGCAGCCCCCTCAGTACTTCGCGGGGCACTGAAGCTTTCTTT. It is translated as CASSPLSTSRGTEAFF.

The chain links TRBV6-2 or TRBV6-3 to TRBJ2-7; tentative D call: TRBD2 (6 bases). In germline, CDR1 is MNHEY, CDR2 SVGEGT. V gave up 0 bases and J gave up 4 bases, with 16 bases separating them. The CDR3 consists of 16 residues. CDR3 residues: CASSYSGASVWYEQYF. Here the CDR3 DNA reads TGTGCCAGCAGTTACTCAGGAGCTAGCGTTTGGTACGAGCAGTACTTC.

This chain joins TRBV12-3 or TRBV12-4 and TRBJ2-7; 7 bases fit TRBD1. The CDR3 sequence is 14 residues long. V lost 5 bases to trimming and J lost 3 bases; unmatched junction nucleotides: 7. CDR3 coding DNA: TGTGCCAGCAGTACCGGGACAGTGAGCTACGAGCAGTACTTC. This translates into CASSTGTVSYEQYF.

A few counts support this clonotype. The V and J genes are TRBV3-1 and TRBJ1-1; possibly TRBD1 for D (6 bases). The CDR3 is 15 amino acids. V gave up 4 bases and J gave up 1 base, with 13 bases separating them. Looked up from germline, CDR1 is LGHDT and CDR2 is YNNKEL (reference sequence). The CDR3 DNA sequence: TGTGCCAGCAGCCCTCGGACAGCCAAGAACACTGAAGCTTTCTTT. This codes for CASSPRTAKNTEAFF.

This rearrangement joins TRBV20-1 to TRBJ2-1; either TRBD1 or TRBD2 may supply D (5 bases each). V lost 3 bases and J lost 6, with 15 bases in between. The CDR3 is 14 residues long. CDR1 DFQATT and CDR2 SNEGSKA come from the germline V gene (reference sequence). The CDR3, as DNA: TGCAGTGCTAGGGTGGGCAGGGACGCCAATGAGCAGTTCTTC. Protein: CSARVGRDANEQFF.

This chain links TRBV7-2 with TRBJ2-5, with D possibly TRBD2 on 5 matching bases. The CDR3 contains 13 residues. V gave up 6 bases and J gave up 3 bases, with 11 bases separating them. Germline-derived CDR1 and CDR2 are SGHTA and FQGNSA. The CDR3 protein is CASRPRGKETQYF. DNA of the CDR3: TGTGCCAGCAGACCCCGGGGAAAAGAGACCCAGTACTTC. Together with reference TRBV7-2 and TRBJ2-5, the CDR3 gives the full variable domain: GAGVSQSPSNKVTEKGKDVELRCDPISGHTALYWYRQSLGQGLEFLIYFQGNSAPDKSGLPSDRFSAERTGGSVSTLTIQRTQQEDSAVYLCASRPRGKETQYFGPGTRLLVL.

The chain is built from TRBV7-2 and TRBJ1-2, with D maybe TRBD1 (6 bases). V lost 5 bases, J lost 4 bases, and 26 bases lay in between. The CDR3 is 18 residues long. Germline values: CDR1 SGHTA, CDR2 FQGNSA. This CDR3 is CASSLATVPGPRGYGYTF. The CDR3 DNA reads as TGTGCCAGCAGCCTTGCCACTGTACCGGGACCCAGGGGCTATGGCTACACCTTC.

The chain combines TRBV4-1 with TRBJ1-1; no clear D. Germline V gives CDR1 MGHRA, CDR2 YSYEKL. This CDR3 contains 14 residues. V lost 6 bases and J lost 5, with 16 bases in between. The CDR3 bases are TGCGCCAGCAGTCCAGACGTCTTGGGAACTGAAGCTTTCTTT. Its translation: CASSPDVLGTEAFF.

In this sample, this clonotype turned up many times. The chain uses TRBV29-1 and TRBJ1-1, with unresolved D. Germline CDR1 and CDR2: SQVTM and ANQGSEA. This CDR3 comprises 12 residues. The germline V and J ends were trimmed by 6 bases and 1 base, with 9 bases remaining between them. CDR3 residues: CSVRTGNTEAFF. The CDR3 region has the DNA TGCAGCGTAAGGACGGGGAACACTGAAGCTTTCTTT.

This sequence joins TRBV20-1 and TRBJ1-1; D gene ambiguous. The V and J ends lost 1 base and 8 bases respectively, with 8 bases between them. CDR1 and CDR2 (germline): DFQATT, SNEGSKA (reference sequence). There are 11 residues in the CDR3. The CDR3 loop reads CSARGAIEAFF. As DNA, the CDR3 is TGCAGTGCTAGAGGGGCTATAGAAGCTTTCTTT.